This TCR beta chain appears in the sequencing data of a study of blood T cell repertoires in COVID-19. CDR1 and CDR2 from the germline V gene are MNHEY and SVGAGI. The trim removed 5 bases at V and 2 bases at J, leaving 5 bases unmatched. The CDR3 loop spans 15 amino acids. TCRdb keeps only in-frame clones here, not all; method: immunoSEQ multiplex PCR. Among some 170,000 clones listed, about 92% were seen once. The sample comprised peripheral blood. The clonotype was recovered from a woman in her sixties or seventies with COVID-19, enrolled during active disease. The chain recombines TRBV6-5 with TRBJ1-2, with TRBD1 matching 10 bases. In DNA, the CDR3 is TGTGCCAGCAGTCACCGGGACAGGGGAAACTATGGCTACACCTTC. Its protein product is CASSHRDRGNYGYTF.